The 19 T cell receptor beta chains below were found in one sample sequenced in a study of beta chain features in type 1 diabetes. Findings of the study overall: Shortening that was moderate but significant affected the TCRB CDR3s of Type 1 diabetes patients in all four CD4+ subsets.

These receptors have no identified antigens. What was sequenced were expressed TCRB transcripts, since all of the isolated RNA had been reverse transcribed. Only in-frame clones appear in the TCRdb table, and some are missing; sequencing was by immunoSEQ multiplex PCR. Altogether 40,000 to 50,000 clones are present, roughly 70% being singletons, with the ten largest covering more than 1.5%. The sequencing input was Tregs from blood. These receptors were taken from a man younger than 45 with type 1 diabetes. Some clones in this sample may be carry-over from other donors' samples.

A few counts support this clone. This chain joins TRBV18 and TRBJ2-7; perhaps TRBD2 as D (5 bases). The CDR3 contains 16 residues. CDR1 is KGHSH, CDR2 LQKENI, per germline. The V gene lost 2 bases and the J gene lost 7 bases, with 21 bases spanning the gap. The CDR3: CASSPYSDASSGEQYF. CDR3 nucleotides: TGTGCCAGCTCACCATATTCGGATGCTTCATCGGGGGAGCAGTACTTC.

Written as DNA, the CDR3 is TGTGCCAGCAGCAGCCGGGACAGAGCCTACAATGAGCAGTTCTTC. It translates to CASSSRDRAYNEQFF. The rearrangement joins TRBV7-9 to TRBJ2-1; TRBD1 matches at 7 bases. Trimming at V came to 5 bases and at J to 2 bases, leaving 6 bases not matched to a gene. CDR1 is SEHNR, CDR2 FQNEAQ, per germline (reference sequence). CDR3 length equals 15 residues.

The chain joins TRBV4-3 to TRBJ1-4; D remains ambiguous. V lost 1 base to trimming and J lost 0 bases, with 15 bases between them. The CDR3 has 18 residues. Germline CDR1 and CDR2: LGHNA and YSLEER. CDR3 amino acids: CASSQVMFRSATNEKLFF. The CDR3 DNA reads TGCGCCAGCAGCCAAGTAATGTTCCGGTCGGCAACTAATGAAAAACTGTTTTTT.

This chain joins TRBV11-1 and TRBJ2-3, with TRBD1 as a possible D gene (5 bases). The V end lost 5 bases, the J end lost 6 bases, and 21 bases lay between the germline ends. Germline V gene lookup returns CDR1 SGHAT and CDR2 FQDESV (reference sequence). This CDR3 region has 16 residues. Written as DNA, the CDR3 is TGTGCCAGCAGCCTTTATTACACTGGTGGGGCGGATACGCAGTATTTT. Its protein is CASSLYYTGGADTQYF. Full variable domain (remainder filled in from reference TRBV11-1 and TRBJ2-3): EAEVAQSPRYKITEKSQAVAFWCDPISGHATLYWYRQILGQGPELLVQFQDESVVDDSQLPKDRFSAERLKGVDSTLKIQPAELGDSAMYLCASSLYYTGGADTQYFGPGTRLTVL.

V usage is TRBV15 and J usage is TRBJ1-5; tentative D call: TRBD1 (5 bases). Germline loops: CDR1 LNHNV, CDR2 YYDKDF (reference sequence). Trimming shortened V by 6 bases and J by 0 bases, and 12 bases separated the two germline ends. The CDR3 covers 15 residues. The CDR3 loop is CATRSGRNSNQPQHF. The CDR3 DNA is TGTGCCACCAGGTCAGGGCGGAATAGCAATCAGCCCCAGCATTTT.

The rearrangement links TRBV5-1 to TRBJ1-1; TRBD1 matches 7 bases. This CDR3 region has 13 residues. V lost 7 bases, J lost 6 bases, and 9 bases stayed unmatched. Looked up from germline, CDR1 is SGHRS and CDR2 is YFSETQ. CDR3 amino acids: CASHQDRVSEAFF. The CDR3, as DNA: TGCGCCAGCCACCAAGACAGGGTATCTGAAGCTTTCTTT.

The rearrangement joins TRBV5-5 to TRBJ2-7; tentative D call: TRBD1 (6 bases). Between the trimmed V and J ends, which lost 0 bases and 0 bases, there was a span of 19 bases. The V gene's germline CDR1 is SGHKS and CDR2 YYEKEE (reference sequence). The CDR3 sequence is 18 residues long. This chain's CDR3 is CASSLALGTRVFSYEQYF. The CDR3, as DNA: TGTGCCAGCAGCTTGGCTCTGGGGACAAGGGTTTTCTCCTACGAGCAGTACTTC.

In this sample, this clone turned up once. The gene calls are TRBV11-2 and TRBJ2-3; 7 bases fit TRBD2. Germline V lookup: CDR1 SGHAT, CDR2 FQNNGV. The CDR3 has 14 amino acids. J was trimmed by 7 bases and V by 1 base; bases with no gene match: 5. CDR3 bases: TGTGCCAGCAGCTTAGCTTCGACTAGCTATACGCAGTATTTT. Its protein product is CASSLASTSYTQYF.

The rearrangement joins TRBV5-1 to TRBJ2-6; 7 positions agree with TRBD1. The V and J ends lost 2 bases and 0 bases, in that order; junction bases with no gene match: 5. This CDR3 is built from 17 residues. Germline values: CDR1 SGHRS, CDR2 YFSETQ. Written as DNA, the CDR3 is TGCGCCAGCAGCTTCCGGCAGGGGGACTCTGGGGCCAACGTCCTGACTTTC. Protein: CASSFRQGDSGANVLTF.

As for this clone: An end of the junction does not agree with germline; a read error may underlie this. The rearrangement links TRBV6-5 to TRBJ2-3, with no clear D. This CDR3 comprises 13 residues. From germline, CDR1 is MNHEY and CDR2 SVGAGI. CDR3: CASKKISTNTQYF. CDR3 in DNA: TGTGCCAGCAAAAAAATTAGCACAAATACGCAGTATTTT.

The chain carries TRBV14 and TRBJ1-1, with 8 bases lining up with TRBD1. V shed 0 bases and J 0 bases; nucleotides not matched to a gene: 3. The V gene's germline CDR1 is SGHDN and CDR2 FVKESK. The length of the CDR3 is 16 residues. CDR3 region: CASSQDRGLVNTEAFF. In DNA, the CDR3 is TGTGCCAGCAGCCAAGACAGGGGGCTGGTGAACACTGAAGCTTTCTTT.

V usage is TRBV7-9 and J usage is TRBJ1-5, with D maybe TRBD1 (5 bases). This CDR3 has 15 residues. Trimming pared 1 base from V and 8 bases from J, leaving 15 bases between. Germline-derived CDR1 and CDR2 are SEHNR and FQNEAQ (reference sequence). CDR3: CASSLGGGKFEPQHF. CDR3 nucleotides: TGTGCCAGCAGCTTAGGTGGGGGGAAGTTTGAGCCCCAGCATTTT. Based on the CDR3 plus reference TRBV7-9 and TRBJ1-5, the full variable domain is DTGVSQNPRHKITKRGQNVTFRCDPISEHNRLYWYRQTLGQGPEFLTYFQNEAQLEKSRLLSDRFSAERPKGSFSTLEIQRTEQGDSAMYLCASSLGGGKFEPQHFGDGTRLSIL.

This rearrangement joins TRBV15 to TRBJ2-3, with D possibly being TRBD1 (6 bases). Germline V CDR1 and CDR2: LNHNV, YYDKDF (reference sequence). The V and J ends lost 1 base and 2 bases respectively, with 22 bases between them. The CDR3 runs to 19 residues. For the CDR3, the DNA is TGTGCCACCAGCAGAGTAGGCGTAATTCGGGACACAGCCACAGATACGCAGTATTTT. Translation gives CATSRVGVIRDTATDTQYF.

This clone occurred a few times. V and J are TRBV14 and TRBJ2-5; TRBD1 might be the D (5 bases). V was clipped by 4 bases and J by 5 bases, with 11 bases between them. Germline values: CDR1 SGHDN, CDR2 FVKESK. The CDR3 is 13 residues long. CDR3 sequence reads: CASSRGFEETQYF. In DNA, the CDR3 is TGTGCCAGCAGCCGGGGCTTTGAGGAGACCCAGTACTTC.

The CDR3 spells CASSGDRGGFLAGELFF. CDR3 nucleotide sequence: TGTGCCAGCAGCGGGGACAGGGGAGGTTTCTTAGCCGGGGAGCTGTTTTTT. The V and J genes are TRBV9 and TRBJ2-2; 10 bases match TRBD1. Germline V gives CDR1 SGDLS, CDR2 YYNGEE. V shed 3 bases and J 6 bases; nucleotides not matched to a gene: 11. The CDR3 totals 17 residues.

This rearrangement joins TRBV7-3 to TRBJ1-2; perhaps TRBD1 as D (5 bases). The CDR3 sequence is 13 residues long. Trimming shortened V by 4 bases and J by 8 bases, and 14 bases separated the two germline ends. Germline V lookup: CDR1 SGHTA, CDR2 FQGTGA. The CDR3 loop is CASSSGQGGGYTF. CDR3 in DNA: TGTGCCAGCAGCTCGGGTCAGGGTGGAGGCTACACCTTC.

This chain connects TRBV4-1 to TRBJ1-2, with 8 nucleotides matching TRBD1. Germline CDR1 reads MGHRA; CDR2 reads YSYEKL. The CDR3 length is 14 residues. The junction had 5 bases not matched to a gene; V was cut back by 2 bases and J by 6 bases. In nucleotides, the CDR3 is TGCGCCAGCAGCCAACCGGACAGGGCGGATGGCTACACCTTC. Its protein product is CASSQPDRADGYTF.

This clone came up once. The V call is TRBV2, the J call TRBJ2-7; 9 bases line up with TRBD1. Germline CDR1 and CDR2: SNHLY and FYNNEI. The CDR3 has 14 residues. Trimming took 2 bases from V and 6 from J; bases not matched to a gene: 5. As DNA, the CDR3 is TGTGCCAGCAGTGAACAGGGACAGGGCGCCGAGCAGTACTTC. Translation: CASSEQGQGAEQYF.

This clone was seen more than once but under ten times. This sequence joins TRBV19 and TRBJ2-1, with TRBD2 identical over 12 bases. Germline trimming cut 6 bases from V and 10 bases from J; bases unmatched to any gene: 10. The CDR3 consists of 15 residues. Germline V gene data show CDR1 as LNHDA and CDR2 as SQIVND (reference sequence). The CDR3 loop reads CASRNPSGGVSEQFF. CDR3 in DNA: TGTGCCAGTAGAAATCCTAGCGGGGGGGTCTCGGAGCAGTTCTTC.